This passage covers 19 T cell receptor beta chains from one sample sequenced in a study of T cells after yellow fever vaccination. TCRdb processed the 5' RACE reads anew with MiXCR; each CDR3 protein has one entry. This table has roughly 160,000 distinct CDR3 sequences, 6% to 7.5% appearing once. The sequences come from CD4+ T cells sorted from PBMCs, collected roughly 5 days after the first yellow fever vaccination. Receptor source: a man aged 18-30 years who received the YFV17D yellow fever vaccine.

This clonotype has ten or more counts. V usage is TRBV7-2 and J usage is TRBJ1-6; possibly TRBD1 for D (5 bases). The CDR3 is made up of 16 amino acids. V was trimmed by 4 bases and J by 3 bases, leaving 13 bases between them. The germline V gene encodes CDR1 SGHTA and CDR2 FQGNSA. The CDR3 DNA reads TGTGCCAGCAGCTCCCGGGTAGGACACTATAATTCACCCCTCCACTTT. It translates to CASSSRVGHYNSPLHF.

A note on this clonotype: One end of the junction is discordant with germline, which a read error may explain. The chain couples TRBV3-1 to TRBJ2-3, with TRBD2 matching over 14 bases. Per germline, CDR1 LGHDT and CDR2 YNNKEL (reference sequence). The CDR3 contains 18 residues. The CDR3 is CARSRGLAGGFSTDTQYF. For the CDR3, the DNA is TGTGCCCGCAGCCGAGGACTAGCGGGGGGCTTTAGCACAGATACGCAGTATTTT.

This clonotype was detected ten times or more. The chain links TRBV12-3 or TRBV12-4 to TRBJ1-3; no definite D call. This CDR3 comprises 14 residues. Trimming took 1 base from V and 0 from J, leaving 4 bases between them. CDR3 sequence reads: CASSLGYSGNTIYF. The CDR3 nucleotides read TGTGCCAGCAGTTTAGGGTACTCTGGAAACACCATATATTTT.

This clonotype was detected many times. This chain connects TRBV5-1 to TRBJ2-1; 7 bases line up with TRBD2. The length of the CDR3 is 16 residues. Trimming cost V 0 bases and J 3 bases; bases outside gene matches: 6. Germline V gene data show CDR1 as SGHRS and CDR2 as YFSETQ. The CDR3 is CASSLVGGGDYNEQFF. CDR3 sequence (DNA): TGCGCCAGCAGCTTGGTGGGCGGGGGAGACTACAATGAGCAGTTCTTC.

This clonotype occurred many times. CDR3 loop: CASRAQTLGDEAFF. The CDR3 nucleotides read TGTGCCAGCAGGGCGCAAACTCTGGGGGATGAAGCTTTCTTT. The chain links TRBV2 to TRBJ1-1, with D possibly being TRBD1 (5 bases). This CDR3 spans 14 amino acids. Trimming cost V 6 bases and J 7 bases, with 18 bases left between them. Germline-derived CDR1 and CDR2 are SNHLY and FYNNEI.

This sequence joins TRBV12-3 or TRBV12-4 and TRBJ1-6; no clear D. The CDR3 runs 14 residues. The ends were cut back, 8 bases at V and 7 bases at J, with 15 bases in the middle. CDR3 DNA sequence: TGTGCCAGCTTCCTCTCCGGGAGCAATTCACCCCTCCACTTT. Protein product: CASFLSGSNSPLHF.

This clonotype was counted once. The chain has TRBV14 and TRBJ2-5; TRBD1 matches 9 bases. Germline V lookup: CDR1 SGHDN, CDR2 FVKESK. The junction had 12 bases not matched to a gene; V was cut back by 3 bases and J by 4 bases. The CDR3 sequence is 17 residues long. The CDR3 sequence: CASSHPARYRGLETQYF. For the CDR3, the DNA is TGTGCCAGCAGCCACCCCGCACGGTACAGGGGGCTAGAGACCCAGTACTTC. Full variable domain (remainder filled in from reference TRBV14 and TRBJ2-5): EAGVTQFPSHSVIEKGQTVTLRCDPISGHDNLYWYRRVMGKEIKFLLHFVKESKQDESGMPNNRFLAERTGGTYSTLKVQPAELEDSGVYFCASSHPARYRGLETQYFGPGTRLLVL.

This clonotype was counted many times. The CDR3, as DNA: TGTGCCTGGACGAGGGGGAACACCGGGGAGCTGTTTTTT. It codes for CAWTRGNTGELFF. This chain links TRBV30 with TRBJ2-2; D may match TRBD1 or TRBD2 (5 bases each). This CDR3 has 13 residues. Looked up from germline, CDR1 is GTSNPN and CDR2 is SVGIG (reference sequence). V lost 4 bases, J lost 1 base, and 7 bases lay in between.

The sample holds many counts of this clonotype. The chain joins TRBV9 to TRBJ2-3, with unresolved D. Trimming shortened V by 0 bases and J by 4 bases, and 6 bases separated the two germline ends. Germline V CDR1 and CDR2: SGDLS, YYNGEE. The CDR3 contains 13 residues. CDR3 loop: CASSVAPPDTQYF. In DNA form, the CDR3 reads TGTGCCAGCAGCGTAGCTCCCCCAGATACGCAGTATTTT.

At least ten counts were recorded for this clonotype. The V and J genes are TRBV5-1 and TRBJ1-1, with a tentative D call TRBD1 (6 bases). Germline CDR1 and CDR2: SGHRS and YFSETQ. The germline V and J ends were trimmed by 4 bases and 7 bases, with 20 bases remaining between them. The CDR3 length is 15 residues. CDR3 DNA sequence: TGCGCCAGCAGCCTGTTGGGGGCCCAGGGGAGTGAAGCTTTCTTT. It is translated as CASSLLGAQGSEAFF.

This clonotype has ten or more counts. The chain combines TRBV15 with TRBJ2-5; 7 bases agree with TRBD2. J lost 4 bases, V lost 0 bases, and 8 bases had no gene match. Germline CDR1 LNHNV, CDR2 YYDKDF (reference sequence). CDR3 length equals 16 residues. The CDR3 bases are TGTGCCACCAGCAGAGATAGGCAGCGGGGACTAGAGACCCAGTACTTC. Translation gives CATSRDRQRGLETQYF. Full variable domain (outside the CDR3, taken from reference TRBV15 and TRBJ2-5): DAMVIQNPRYQVTQFGKPVTLSCSQTLNHNVMYWYQQKSSQAPKLLFHYYDKDFNNEADTPDNFQSRRPNTSFCFLDIRSPGLGDTAMYLCATSRDRQRGLETQYFGPGTRLLVL.

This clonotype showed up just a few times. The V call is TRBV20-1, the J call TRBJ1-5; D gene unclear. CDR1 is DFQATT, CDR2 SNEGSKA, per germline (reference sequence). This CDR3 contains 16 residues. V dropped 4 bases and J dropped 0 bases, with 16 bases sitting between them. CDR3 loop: CSATFHPGYSNQPQHF. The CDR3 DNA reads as TGCAGTGCTACATTCCACCCGGGCTATAGCAATCAGCCCCAGCATTTT.

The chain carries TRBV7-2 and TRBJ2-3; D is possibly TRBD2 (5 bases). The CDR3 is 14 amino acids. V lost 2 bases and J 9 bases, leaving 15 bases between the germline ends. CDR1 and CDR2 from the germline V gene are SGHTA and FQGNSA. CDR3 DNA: TGTGCCAGCAGCTTACTGGACTTCCGCGTAACGCAGTATTTT. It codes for CASSLLDFRVTQYF.

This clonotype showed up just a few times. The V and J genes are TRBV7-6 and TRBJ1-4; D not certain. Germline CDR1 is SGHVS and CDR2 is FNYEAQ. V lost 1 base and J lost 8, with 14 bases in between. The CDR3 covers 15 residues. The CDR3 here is CASSLGTSPREKLFF. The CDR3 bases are TGTGCCAGCAGCTTAGGGACCTCCCCTCGGGAAAAACTGTTTTTT.

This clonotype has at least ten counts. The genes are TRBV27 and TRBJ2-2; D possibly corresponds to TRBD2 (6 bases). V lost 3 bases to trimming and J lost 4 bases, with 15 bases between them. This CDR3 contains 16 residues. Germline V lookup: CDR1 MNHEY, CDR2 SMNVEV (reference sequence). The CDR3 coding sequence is TGTGCCAGCAGTTTCGCCCCGGGGGATAGCACCGGGGAGCTGTTTTTT. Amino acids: CASSFAPGDSTGELFF.

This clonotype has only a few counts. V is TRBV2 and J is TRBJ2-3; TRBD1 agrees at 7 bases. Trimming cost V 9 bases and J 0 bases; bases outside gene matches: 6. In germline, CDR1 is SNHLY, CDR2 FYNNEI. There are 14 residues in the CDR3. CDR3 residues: CASETTGSTDTQYF. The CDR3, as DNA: TGTGCCAGTGAGACGACAGGGAGCACAGATACGCAGTATTTT.

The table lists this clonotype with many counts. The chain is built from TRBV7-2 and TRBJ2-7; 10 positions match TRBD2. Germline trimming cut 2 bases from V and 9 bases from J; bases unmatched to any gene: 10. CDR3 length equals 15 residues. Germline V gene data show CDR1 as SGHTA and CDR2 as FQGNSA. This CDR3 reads CASSLLAGGIRLQYF. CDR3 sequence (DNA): TGTGCCAGCAGCTTATTAGCGGGGGGAATTAGGTTGCAGTACTTC.

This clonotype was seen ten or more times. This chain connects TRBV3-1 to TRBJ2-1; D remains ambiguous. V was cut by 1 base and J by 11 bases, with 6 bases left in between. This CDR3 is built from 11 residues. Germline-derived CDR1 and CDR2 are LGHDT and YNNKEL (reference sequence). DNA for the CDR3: TGTGCCAGCAGCCAAGCCCTTCAGCAGTTCTTC. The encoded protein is CASSQALQQFF.

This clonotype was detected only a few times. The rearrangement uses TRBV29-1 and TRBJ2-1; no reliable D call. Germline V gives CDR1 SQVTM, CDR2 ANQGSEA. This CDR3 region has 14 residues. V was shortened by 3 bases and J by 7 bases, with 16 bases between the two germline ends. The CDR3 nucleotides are TGCAGCGTTGAGTTCTCGGCGAAAGGTAATGAGCAGTTCTTC. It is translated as CSVEFSAKGNEQFF.